This T cell receptor (beta chain) was recovered during a study of blood T cell repertoires in COVID-19 (dated by TCRdb to the early 2020s). With regard to the full study: Samples from collaborators originated in the United States, Italy and Spain and spanned both the acute and convalescent phases of COVID-19. The repertoires were released in a freely available public database intended as a resource for research on the immune response to SARS-CoV-2. Sample metadata almost always included a de-identified subject ID, COVID-19 status, age in years and sex. Samples were obtained from the ongoing ImmuneRACE study (first 160 participants) and from over 1,000 subjects provided by 6 global collaborators. Where available, HLA class I and class II types were obtained from metadata supplied by the sample provider rather than from assay-based typing. The dataset comprised deeply sampled blood TCRbeta repertoires from subjects exposed to, actively infected with, or recovered from COVID-19. The prospective study material was composed of cDNA or gDNA derived from T cells, B-cell-depleted T cells, or PBMCs. Broader findings and caveats from the paper: The amount of clinical and demographic metadata varied by source and participant and was provided uncurated.

Reading the germline V gene gives CDR1 MDHEN and CDR2 SYDVKM. V ends up 4 bases short and J 1 base short, with an unmatched junction base count of 16. Spanning cysteine to phenylalanine, the CDR3 consists of 18 amino acids. The only DNA kept is the CDR3, 54 bases in frame from the first base. Participants in the prospective study were enrolled through a virtual design, were aged about 18 to 89 years, and lived in roughly 26 United States geographic areas. In the prospective study, cohorts were assigned on the basis of participant-reported clinical history obtained from a screening survey and a study questionnaire. Recovered participants in ImmuneRACE Cohort 3 were defined as having two consecutive negative NP/OP PCR tests, clearance from a healthcare professional, or resolution of symptoms. In the prospective study, whole blood, serum and a nasopharyngeal or oropharyngeal swab were collected from each participant by mobile phlebotomists. Participants in the prospective study had the option to provide additional blood draws and questionnaires over a roughly two-month period. Before DNA extraction, blood samples from the prospective study were shipped at room temperature or frozen.

TCRbeta CDR3 regions were amplified from genomic DNA by means of the immunoSEQ Assay, a bias-controlled multiplex PCR. For the original study's pipeline: Nucleated cell counts per sample were estimated from amplification of reference gene primers within the assay. To quantify the absolute abundance of each unique TCRbeta CDR3 rearrangement, sequence reads were collapsed and filtered. Productive Simpson clonality was computed per sample as the square root of Simpson's diversity index over productive rearrangements. TCRdb took over this immuneACCESS table, retaining in-frame rearrangements with V and J assigned. Such tables are incomplete; in checked studies, under half of the missing clones stem from an unresolved V gene, and the remainder is unexplained. D and trimming were read from the DNA, whereas the V and J calls and clone size are those reported in that table. This sample holds roughly 170,000 clones; about 78% were observed only once. 17% of the sample is held by the ten biggest clonotypes.

Turning to this clone: The clone's antigen remains unknown. Within one base of it there is no much larger clone, and no base qualities were kept.

The chain couples TRBV28 to TRBJ2-7; TRBD1 lines up with 7 middle nucleotides. Input material: PBMCs or T cells enriched from blood (not recorded which). The TCR comes from a woman aged 45-59 years who had recovered from COVID-19. For the CDR3, the sequence is CASSSKIATGSLSYEQYF. In nucleotides, the sequence is TGTGCCAGCAGTTCGAAGATAGCGACAGGGAGTTTATCCTACGAGCAGTACTTC. Joined to the reference TRBV28 and TRBJ2-7 proteins, this CDR3 gives the full variable domain: DVKVTQSSRYLVKRTGEKVFLECVQDMDHENMFWYRQDPGLGLRLIYFSYDVKMKEKGDIPEGYSVSREKKERFSLILESASTNQTSMYLCASSSKIATGSLSYEQYFGPGTRLTVT.